A selection of T cell receptor beta chains follows, all from one sample in a study of T-cell memory formation after mild COVID-19. In TCRdb, the 5' RACE reads were re-called with MiXCR into one record per CDR3 protein. This table has 200,000 to 250,000 distinct CDR3 sequences, around 9.5% appearing once. What was sequenced was PBMCs or a T cell subset sorted from them (not recorded which). These TCRs come from a man aged 18 to 30 who had mild COVID-19 (a few samples of this study predate the infection). Cell type and time point are not known. The CDR3 runs from the conserved cysteine through the conserved F or W. D genes are given only for firm matches. Some rows have no size entry. The others give once, few or many, or a class for an expanded clone.

d_call j_call clone_size v_call cdr3_aa cdr3_nt
NA TRBJ1-5 few TRBV20-1 CSARGGTASNQPQHF TGCAGTGCTAGAGGAGGGACCGCCAGCAATCAGCCCCAGCATTTT
NA TRBJ1-1 NA TRBV20-1 CSARDTMNTEAFF TGCAGTGCTAGAGATACCATGAACACTGAAGCTTTCTTT
NA TRBJ2-3 few TRBV28 CASTHGRGPTDTQYF TGTGCCAGCACCCACGGGCGGGGTCCCACAGATACGCAGTATTTT
NA TRBJ2-5 NA TRBV6-5 CASSYSLTQETQYF TGTGCCAGCAGTTACTCGTTGACTCAAGAGACCCAGTACTTC
NA TRBJ1-2 NA TRBV24-1 CATPGPLVGLYGYTF TGTGCCACTCCCGGGCCCCTGGTAGGGCTCTATGGCTACACCTTC
NA TRBJ1-6 NA TRBV7-9 CASRSTAGRFYNSPLHF TGTGCCAGCAGAAGTACGGCGGGGAGATTCTATAATTCACCCCTCCACTTT
NA TRBJ1-6 NA TRBV6-5 CASRLSVNSPLHF TGTGCCAGCAGGTTGTCAGTCAATTCACCCCTCCACTTT
TRBD1 TRBJ2-2 few TRBV5-1 CASSWGTGNTGELFF TGCGCCAGCAGCTGGGGGACAGGGAACACCGGGGAGCTGTTTTTT
TRBD2 TRBJ2-3 many TRBV7-9 CASSTTSGAITQYF TGTGCCAGCAGCACAACTAGCGGCGCGATTACGCAGTATTTT
NA TRBJ1-1 many TRBV6-5 CASSYVRGLQSVF TGTGCCAGCAGTTACGTACGGGGACTGCAATCGGTCTTT
TRBD2 TRBJ2-5 few TRBV7-9 CASSLGPSSGVGGETQYF TGTGCCAGCAGCTTAGGGCCTTCTAGCGGGGTTGGTGGAGAGACCCAGTACTTC
NA TRBJ2-1 many TRBV5-1 CASSLEADYNEQFF TGCGCCAGCAGCTTGGAGGCAGACTACAATGAGCAGTTCTTC
NA TRBJ2-1 NA TRBV15 CATSREGRPRHEQFF TGTGCCACCAGCAGAGAGGGACGACCGAGGCATGAGCAGTTCTTC
TRBD2 TRBJ2-5 many TRBV20-1 CSAHKRGGQETQYF TGCAGTGCCCATAAGCGGGGGGGCCAGGAGACCCAGTACTTC
NA TRBJ2-2 NA TRBV4-2 CASSRLAVYVANTGELFF TGTGCCAGCAGCCGTCTCGCGGTTTACGTCGCGAACACCGGGGAGCTGTTTTTT
NA TRBJ1-1 many TRBV7-2 CASSLYQNTEAFF TGTGCCAGCAGCTTATACCAGAACACTGAAGCTTTCTTT
NA TRBJ2-5 NA TRBV4-2 CASSQGARAQETQYF TGTGCCAGCAGCCAAGGGGCGCGGGCCCAAGAGACCCAGTACTTC
NA TRBJ1-1 NA TRBV12-3/TRBV12-4 CASRPTGKRQAFF TGTGCCAGCAGGCCAACAGGGAAACGTCAAGCTTTCTTT
NA TRBJ1-5 NA TRBV12-5 CASGLVPGAWGNQPQHF TGTGCTAGTGGTTTGGTACCAGGGGCCTGGGGCAATCAGCCCCAGCATTTT
NA TRBJ1-6 NA TRBV27 CASRTGYYNSPLHF TGTGCCAGCAGGACAGGCTACTATAATTCACCCCTCCACTTT
TRBD1 TRBJ1-4 NA TRBV18 CASSVQGTNEKLFF TGTGCCAGCTCGGTACAGGGGACTAATGAAAAACTGTTTTTT
NA TRBJ2-5 NA TRBV20-1 CSAPRASQETQYF TGCAGTGCCCCAAGAGCGTCCCAAGAGACCCAGTACTTC
NA TRBJ1-1 NA TRBV3-1 CASSHSDGRTEAFF TGTGCCAGCAGCCACTCGGACGGCAGGACTGAAGCTTTCTTT
TRBD2 TRBJ2-1 many TRBV5-1 CASSRRGGTRSSYNEQFF TGCGCCAGCAGCAGACGCGGGGGGACCCGAAGCTCCTACAATGAGCAGTTCTTC
TRBD1 TRBJ1-1 NA TRBV4-3 CASSQQGGDTEAFF TGCGCCAGCAGCCAACAGGGGGGGGACACTGAAGCTTTCTTT
TRBD1 TRBJ1-4 many TRBV6-4 CASSDSWTGWSATNEKLFF TGTGCCAGCAGTGACTCTTGGACAGGGTGGTCCGCAACTAATGAAAAACTGTTTTTT
NA TRBJ2-2 few TRBV6-1 CASSEPASTTGELFF TGTGCCAGCAGTGAACCGGCTTCGACCACCGGGGAGCTGTTTTTT
NA TRBJ2-3 few TRBV5-5 CASRERVADTQYF TGTGCCAGCAGAGAGAGGGTCGCAGATACGCAGTATTTT
NA TRBJ1-6 few TRBV3-1 CASGGASNSPLHF TGTGCCAGCGGGGGGGCGTCTAATTCACCCCTCCACTTT
TRBD1 TRBJ1-2 few TRBV29-1 CSVRGERDRGNYGYTF TGCAGCGTCCGAGGGGAGCGGGACAGGGGTAACTATGGCTACACCTTC
TRBD1 TRBJ1-2 NA TRBV2 CASSFRDRGGYTF TGTGCCAGCAGTTTCCGGGACAGGGGGGGCTACACCTTC
NA TRBJ1-1 NA TRBV3-1 CASSQDVTRGYTEAFF TGTGCCAGCAGCCAAGATGTGACCCGGGGGTACACTGAAGCTTTCTTT